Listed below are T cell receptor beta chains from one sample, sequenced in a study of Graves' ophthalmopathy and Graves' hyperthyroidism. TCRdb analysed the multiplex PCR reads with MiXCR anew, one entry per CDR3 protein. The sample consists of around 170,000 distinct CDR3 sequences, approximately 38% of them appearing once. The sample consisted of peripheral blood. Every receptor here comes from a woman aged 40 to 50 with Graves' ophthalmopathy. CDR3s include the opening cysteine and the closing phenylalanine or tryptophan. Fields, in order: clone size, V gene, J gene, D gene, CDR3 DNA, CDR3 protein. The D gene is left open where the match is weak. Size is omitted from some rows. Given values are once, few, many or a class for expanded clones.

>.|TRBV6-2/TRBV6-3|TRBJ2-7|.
TGTGCCAGCAGTTCCGCGGGTGGGCAGTACTTC
CASSSAGGQYF
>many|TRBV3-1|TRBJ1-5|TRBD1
TGTGCCAGCAGCCGGACAGGGGATAGCAATCAGCCCCAGCATTTT
CASSRTGDSNQPQHF
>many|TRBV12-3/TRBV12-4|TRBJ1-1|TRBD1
TGTGCCAGCAGTCCTCGACAGGGGAGGTTTAACACTGAAGCTTTCTTT
CASSPRQGRFNTEAFF
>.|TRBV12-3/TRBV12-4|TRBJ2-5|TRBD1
TGTGCCAGCAGTAGGGACAGGGGGCGAGAGACCCAGTACTTC
CASSRDRGRETQYF
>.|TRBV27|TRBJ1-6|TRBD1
TGTGCCAGCAGTACTTCCGGGACAGCTGGCCTTTTTTTTTCACCCCTCCACTTT
CASSTSGTAGLFFSPLHF
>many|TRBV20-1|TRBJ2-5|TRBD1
TGCAGTACTACAGGGGGGACAACCATCCAAGAGACCCAGTACTTC
CSTTGGTTIQETQYF
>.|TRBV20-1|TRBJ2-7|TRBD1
TGCAGTGCTAGACCCTGGGGACAGGGTGGGACCTCCTACGAGCAGTACTTC
CSARPWGQGGTSYEQYF
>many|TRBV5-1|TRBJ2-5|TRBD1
TGCGCCAGCAGCTCGGACAGGGGGTTAGGAGAGACCCAGTACTTC
CASSSDRGLGETQYF
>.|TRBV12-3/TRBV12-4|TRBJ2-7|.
TGTGCCAGCAGTTTCCTCGAAGGAGGCGAGCAGTACTTC
CASSFLEGGEQYF
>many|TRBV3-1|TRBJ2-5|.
TGTGCCAGCAACCCCGCCAGGGGGGGCAGCGAGACCCAGTACTTC
CASNPARGGSETQYF
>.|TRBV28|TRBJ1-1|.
TGTGCCAGCAGTTCCGACGAGACTGAAGCTTTCTTT
CASSSDETEAFF
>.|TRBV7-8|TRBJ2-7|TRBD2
TGTGCCAGCAGCTTGACTAGCGGGGCCACCTACGAGCAGTACTTC
CASSLTSGATYEQYF
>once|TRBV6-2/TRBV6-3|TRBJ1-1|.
TGTGCCAGCAGTTCCTATTACAAGGGCACTGAAGCTTTCTTT
CASSSYYKGTEAFF
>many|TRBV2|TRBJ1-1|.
TGTGACAGCAGTGTATGGTTCGGTGAAGCTTTCTTT
CDSSVWFGEAFF
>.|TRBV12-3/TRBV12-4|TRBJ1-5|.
TGTGCCAGCAGTTTGGGGGAGCCCCAGCATTTT
CASSLGEPQHF
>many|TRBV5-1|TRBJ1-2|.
TGCGCCAGCAGCTTGGCTGTTGGCTCCCACTATGGCTACACCTTC
CASSLAVGSHYGYTF
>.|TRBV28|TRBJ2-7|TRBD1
TGTGCCAGCAGTTCAGGGACAGGGGGCTCCTACGAGCAGTACTTC
CASSSGTGGSYEQYF
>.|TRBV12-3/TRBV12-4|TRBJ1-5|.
TGTGCCAGCACCCCAAAATTAGGGCAGCCCCAGCATTTT
CASTPKLGQPQHF
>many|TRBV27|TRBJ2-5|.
TGTGCCAGCAGTTTCTTAAAGGGTGGGCAAGAGACCCAGTACTTC
CASSFLKGGQETQYF
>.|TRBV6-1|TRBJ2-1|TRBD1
TGTGCCAGCAGTGCCGGGACAGGGGCTAACAATGAGCAGTTCTTC
CASSAGTGANNEQFF
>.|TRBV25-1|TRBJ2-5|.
TGTGCCAGCAGTGAATCGGGCAGCCCTCGCCAGTACTTC
CASSESGSPRQYF
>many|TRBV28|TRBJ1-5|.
TGTGCCAGCAGTTTAGCCAGTCAGCCCCAGCATTTT
CASSLASQPQHF
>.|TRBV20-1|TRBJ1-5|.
TGCAGTGCTAACATCGGAGGGCCCCTGGAGCCCCAGCATTTT
CSANIGGPLEPQHF
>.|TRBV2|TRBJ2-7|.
TGTGCCGTTCATAAGGTGGGAGCCAACTACGAGCAGTACTTC
CAVHKVGANYEQYF
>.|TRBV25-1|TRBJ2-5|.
TGTGCCAGCAGTGACGGAGCAGGGAAACAAGAGACCCAGTACTTC
CASSDGAGKQETQYF
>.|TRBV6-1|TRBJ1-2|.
TGTGCCAGTGCTAGGGCTAACTATGGCTACACCTTC
CASARANYGYTF
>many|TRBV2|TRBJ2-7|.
TGTGCCAGCAGTGATGGGTACGAGCAGTACTTC
CASSDGYEQYF
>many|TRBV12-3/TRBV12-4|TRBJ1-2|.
TGTGCCAGCAGTTTTATCAGAGGTGGCTACACCTTC
CASSFIRGGYTF